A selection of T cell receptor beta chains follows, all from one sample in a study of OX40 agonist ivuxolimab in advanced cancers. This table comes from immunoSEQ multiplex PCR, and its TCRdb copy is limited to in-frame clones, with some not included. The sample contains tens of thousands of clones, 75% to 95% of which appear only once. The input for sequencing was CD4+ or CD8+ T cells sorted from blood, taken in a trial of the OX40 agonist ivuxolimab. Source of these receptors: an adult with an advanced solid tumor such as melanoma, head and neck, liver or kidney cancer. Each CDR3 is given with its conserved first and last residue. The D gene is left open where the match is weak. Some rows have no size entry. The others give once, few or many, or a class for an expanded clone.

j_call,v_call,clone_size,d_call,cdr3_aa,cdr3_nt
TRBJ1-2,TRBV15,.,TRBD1,CATSRDLTGTNYGYTF,TGTGCCACCAGCAGAGATTTGACAGGGACTAACTATGGCTACACCTTC
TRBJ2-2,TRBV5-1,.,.,CASSLMNTGELFF,TGCGCCAGCAGCCTCATGAACACCGGGGAGCTGTTTTTT
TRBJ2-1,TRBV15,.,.,CATSRAVQTGLYNEQFF,TGTGCCACCAGCAGAGCTGTTCAGACCGGGTTGTACAATGAGCAGTTCTTC
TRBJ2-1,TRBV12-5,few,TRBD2,CASGLVPGLAGVGSYNEQFF,TGTGCTAGTGGTTTGGTACCAGGACTAGCGGGAGTGGGCTCCTACAATGAGCAGTTCTTC
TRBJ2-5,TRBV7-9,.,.,CASSLTGTQETQYF,TGTGCCAGCAGCTTAACTGGGACCCAAGAGACCCAGTACTTC
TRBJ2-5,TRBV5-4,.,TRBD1,CASSLRTGLETQYF,TGTGCCAGCAGCCTCAGGACAGGGTTAGAGACCCAGTACTTC
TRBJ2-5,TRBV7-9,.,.,CASRSIGGAETQYF,TGTGCCAGTCGCTCCATAGGGGGGGCAGAGACCCAGTACTTC
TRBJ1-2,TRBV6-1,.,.,CASQYSANGYTF,TGTGCCAGCCAATATTCCGCCAATGGCTACACCTTC
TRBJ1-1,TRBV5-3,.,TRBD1,CARSPTQTGAGEAFF,TGTGCCAGAAGCCCAACCCAAACAGGGGCTGGGGAAGCTTTCTTT
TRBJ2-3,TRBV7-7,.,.,CASSPRDASTDTQYF,TGTGCTAGCAGCCCGCGGGACGCCAGCACAGATACGCAGTATTTT
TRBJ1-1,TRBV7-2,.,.,CASSLGPTNTEAFF,TGTGCCAGCAGCTTGGGGCCGACGAACACTGAAGCTTTCTTT
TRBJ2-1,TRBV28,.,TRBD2,CASGLAGYNEQFF,TGTGCCAGCGGACTAGCGGGGTACAATGAGCAGTTCTTC
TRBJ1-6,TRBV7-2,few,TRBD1,CASSRIRDRVHNSPLHF,TGTGCCAGCAGCCGTATCCGGGACAGGGTACATAATTCACCCCTCCACTTT
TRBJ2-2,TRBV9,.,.,CASSLTTFPAGELFF,TGTGCCAGCAGCCTAACCACATTTCCGGCCGGGGAGCTGTTTTTT
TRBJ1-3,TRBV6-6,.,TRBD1,CASSQGAGGNTIYF,TGTGCCAGCAGTCAGGGGGCTGGTGGAAACACCATATATTTT
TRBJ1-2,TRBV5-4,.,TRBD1,CASSADRGSYGYTF,TGTGCCAGCAGCGCGGACAGGGGAAGCTATGGCTACACCTTC
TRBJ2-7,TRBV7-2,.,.,CASSIERSYEQYF,TGTGCCAGCAGCATCGAGCGGTCCTACGAGCAGTACTTC
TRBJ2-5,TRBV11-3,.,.,CASSLGRAQETQYF,TGTGCCAGCAGCTTAGGGCGGGCCCAAGAGACCCAGTACTTC
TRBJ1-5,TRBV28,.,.,CASRDSARWQPQHF,TGTGCCAGCAGGGACAGCGCCCGATGGCAGCCCCAGCATTTT
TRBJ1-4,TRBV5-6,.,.,CASSLVGATNEKLFF,TGTGCCAGCAGCTTGGTTGGGGCAACTAATGAAAAACTGTTTTTT
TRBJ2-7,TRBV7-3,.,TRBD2,CASSTSGGSYEQYF,TGTGCCAGCAGCACTAGCGGAGGCTCCTACGAGCAGTACTTC
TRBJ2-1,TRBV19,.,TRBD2,CASSIGLAGGGHNEQFF,TGTGCCAGTAGTATCGGGCTAGCGGGAGGGGGCCACAATGAGCAGTTCTTC
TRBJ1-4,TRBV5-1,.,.,CASSSQGIEEKLFF,TGCGCCAGCAGCTCGCAGGGGATTGAAGAAAAACTGTTTTTT
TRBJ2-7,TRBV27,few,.,CAAGKGVYEQYF,TGTGCCGCCGGCAAGGGGGTCTACGAGCAGTACTTC
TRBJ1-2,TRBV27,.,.,CASKASGGSGGYTF,TGTGCCAGCAAGGCGTCCGGGGGCAGCGGGGGCTACACCTTC
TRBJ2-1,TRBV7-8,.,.,CASSLGRLGDEQFF,TGTGCCAGCAGCTTAGGAAGGCTTGGTGATGAGCAGTTCTTC
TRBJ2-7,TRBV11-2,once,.,CASSPGFQAEQYF,TGTGCCAGCAGTCCGGGATTTCAGGCCGAGCAGTACTTC
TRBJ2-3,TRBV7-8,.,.,CASSLVPESTDTQYF,TGTGCCAGCAGCTTAGTGCCGGAGAGCACAGATACGCAGTATTTT
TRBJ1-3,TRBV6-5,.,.,CASSYSRTPSGNTIYF,TGTGCCAGCAGTTACTCCCGGACCCCTTCTGGAAACACCATATATTTT
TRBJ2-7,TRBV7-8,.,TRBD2,CASSKLAGNYEQYF,TGTGCCAGCAGCAAGTTAGCGGGCAACTACGAGCAGTACTTC
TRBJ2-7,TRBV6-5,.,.,CASTAYFGPYEQYF,TGTGCCAGCACCGCCTACTTTGGGCCCTACGAGCAGTACTTC
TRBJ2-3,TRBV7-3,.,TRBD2,CASSSGLSTDTQYF,TGTGCCAGCAGCTCGGGACTATCCACAGATACGCAGTATTTT
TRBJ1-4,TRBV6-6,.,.,CASLAANDNEKLFF,TGTGCCAGCCTGGCGGCCAACGATAATGAAAAACTGTTTTTT
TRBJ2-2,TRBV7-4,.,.,CASSLNTGELFF,TGTGCCAGCAGCTTAAACACCGGGGAGCTGTTTTTT
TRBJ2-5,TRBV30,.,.,CAWRRTEGRGPKYF,TGTGCCTGGAGACGTACGGAGGGGCGCGGGCCAAAGTACTTC
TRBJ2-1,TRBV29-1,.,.,CSVVGGSSYNEQFF,TGCAGCGTTGTGGGCGGAAGCTCCTACAATGAGCAGTTCTTC
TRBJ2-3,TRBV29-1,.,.,CSVESRKTSTDTQYF,TGCAGCGTTGAATCCCGAAAAACTAGCACAGATACGCAGTATTTT
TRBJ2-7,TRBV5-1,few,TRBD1,CASSAGTGASEQYF,TGCGCCAGCAGCGCCGGGACAGGGGCCTCCGAGCAGTACTTC
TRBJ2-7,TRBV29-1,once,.,CSVEGDLSYEQYF,TGCAGCGTTGAAGGGGACCTCTCCTACGAGCAGTACTTC
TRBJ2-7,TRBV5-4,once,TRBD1,CASSLDRGQEQYF,TGTGCCAGCAGCTTGGACAGGGGGCAGGAGCAGTACTTC
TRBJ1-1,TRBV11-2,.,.,CASSLGWNTEAFF,TGTGCCAGCAGCTTAGGATGGAACACTGAAGCTTTCTTT
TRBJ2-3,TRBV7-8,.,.,CASSLASGTDTQYF,TGTGCCAGCAGCTTAGCAAGCGGCACAGATACGCAGTATTTT
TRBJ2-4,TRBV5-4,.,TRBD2,CASSFGGSPAKNIQYF,TGTGCCAGCAGCTTCGGCGGGAGCCCAGCCAAAAACATTCAGTACTTC
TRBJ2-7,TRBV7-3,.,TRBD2,CASSLTSGTVGEQYF,TGTGCCAGCAGCTTAACTAGCGGGACGGTGGGCGAGCAGTACTTC
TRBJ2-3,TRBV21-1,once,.,CASSQPRDSNTDTQYF,TGTGCCAGCAGCCAGCCACGGGACTCGAACACAGATACGCAGTATTTT
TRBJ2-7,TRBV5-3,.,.,CARSYDSSYEQYF,TGTGCCAGAAGCTATGACAGCTCCTACGAGCAGTACTTC
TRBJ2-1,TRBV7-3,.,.,CASSPTRTSYNEQFF,TGTGCCAGCAGCCCGACTAGGACTTCTTACAATGAGCAGTTCTTC
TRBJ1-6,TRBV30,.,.,CAWSSMSSYNSPLHF,TGTGCCTGGAGTTCCATGAGCTCCTATAATTCACCCCTCCACTTT
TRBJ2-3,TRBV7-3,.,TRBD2,CASSLTPSGSDGDTQYF,TGTGCCAGCAGCTTAACTCCTAGCGGGAGTGACGGAGATACGCAGTATTTT
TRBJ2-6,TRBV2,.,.,CASSEAQTSSGANVLTF,TGTGCCAGCAGTGAAGCTCAAACGAGCTCTGGGGCCAACGTCCTGACTTTC
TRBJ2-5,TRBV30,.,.,CAWSSLQRRTQYF,TGTGCCTGGAGCTCCCTTCAACGGAGGACCCAGTACTTC
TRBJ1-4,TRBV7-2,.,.,CASSLAGREMEKLFF,TGTGCCAGCAGCTTAGCAGGCAGGGAAATGGAAAAACTGTTTTTT
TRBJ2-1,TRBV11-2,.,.,CASSSRGLAYNEQFF,TGTGCCAGCAGCTCCAGGGGTCTGGCTTACAATGAGCAGTTCTTC
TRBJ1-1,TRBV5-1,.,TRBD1,CASSWGTGTTEAFF,TGCGCCAGCAGCTGGGGGACAGGGACCACTGAAGCTTTCTTT
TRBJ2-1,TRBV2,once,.,CASTERRANEQFF,TGTGCCAGCACCGAGAGGAGGGCGAATGAGCAGTTCTTC
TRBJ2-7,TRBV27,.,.,CASSPTLRTALRGEQYF,TGTGCCAGCAGTCCAACCCTTAGGACGGCTCTCAGGGGCGAGCAGTACTTC